This T cell receptor (beta chain) was captured by sequencing in a study of T cells of healthy individuals. TCRdb used MiXCR to reprocess the 5' RACE reads, holding one entry per CDR3 protein. Altogether 90,000 to 100,000 distinct CDR3 sequences are present, 15% to 20% being singletons, with the ten largest covering under 7.5%. CDR1 KGHDR and CDR2 SFDVKD come from the germline V gene. V was trimmed by 4 bases and J by 2 bases, leaving 8 bases between them. The CDR3 is 15 amino acids. This chain connects TRBV24-1 to TRBJ2-6; D unresolved. This receptor was taken from a human donor in good health. The CDR3 DNA follows: TGTGCCACCAGTGACCGCTTTCCTGGGGCCAACGTCCTGACTTTC. Translation gives CATSDRFPGANVLTF.